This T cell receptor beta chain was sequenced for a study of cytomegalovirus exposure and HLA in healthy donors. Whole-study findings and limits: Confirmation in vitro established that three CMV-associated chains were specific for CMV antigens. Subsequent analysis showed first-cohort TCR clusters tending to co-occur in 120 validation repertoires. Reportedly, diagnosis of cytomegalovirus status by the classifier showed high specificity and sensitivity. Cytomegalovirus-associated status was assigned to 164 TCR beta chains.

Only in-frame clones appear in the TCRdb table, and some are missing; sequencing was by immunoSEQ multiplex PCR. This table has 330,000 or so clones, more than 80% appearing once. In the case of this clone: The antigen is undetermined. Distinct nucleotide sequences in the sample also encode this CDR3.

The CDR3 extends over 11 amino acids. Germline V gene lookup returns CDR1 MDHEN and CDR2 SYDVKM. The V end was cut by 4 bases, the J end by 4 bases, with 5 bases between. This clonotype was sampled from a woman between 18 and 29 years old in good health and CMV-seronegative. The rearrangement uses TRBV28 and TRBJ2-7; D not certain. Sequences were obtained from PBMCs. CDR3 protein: CASSSLYEQYF. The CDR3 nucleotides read TGTGCCAGCAGTTCCTTATACGAGCAGTACTTC.